This record concerns one T cell receptor beta chain sequence. In the authors' workflow: Counts of nucleated cells, estimated from reference gene primer amplification, were obtained. Produced via immunoSEQ multiplex PCR; TCRdb's table is partial and in-frame only. The V and J calls and clone size were taken over from that table, and D and trimming were inferred from the DNA. The table includes 400,000 to 500,000 clones, nearly 90% detected once. The entry originates in a study of blood T cell repertoires in COVID-19. The wider study: COVID-19 samples, acute and convalescent, were from the United States, Italy and Spain.

Residents of under 25 US areas, aged roughly 18 to 95 years, made up the participants. A PCR-confirmed or clinician-diagnosed COVID-19 case had contacted exposed participants within 2 weeks of entry. Germline-derived CDR1 and CDR2 are SGHTA and FQGNSA. The V end lost 5 bases, the J end lost 4 bases, and 9 bases lay between the germline ends. The CDR3 totals 13 residues. The genes are TRBV7-2 and TRBJ1-5, with D perhaps matching TRBD1 (5 bases). The receptor was derived from a woman between 18 and 30 years old who had been exposed to COVID-19. What was sequenced was PBMCs or T cells enriched from blood (not recorded which). The CDR3 loop is CASSNDRNQPQHF. CDR3 sequence (DNA): TGTGCCAGCAGCAATGACAGAAATCAGCCCCAGCATTTT.